This paragraph covers one T cell receptor beta chain sequence. Using immunoSEQ multiplex PCR, the repertoire was profiled, and TCRdb retains in-frame clones only, with some absent. The sample includes over 120,000 clones, about nine tenths seen only once; the top ten take 1.7%. The sample belongs to a study of T cell responses to AZD1222 COVID-19 vaccine. The CDR3 is made up of 14 amino acids. The V gene lost 6 bases and the J gene lost 4 bases, with 13 bases spanning the gap. Germline loops: CDR1 MNHEY, CDR2 SMNVEV (reference sequence). The specimen was peripheral blood, collected on day 0 of AZD1222 vaccination. This receptor was taken from an adult in good health. The chain is built from TRBV27 and TRBJ1-5, with D perhaps matching TRBD1 (5 bases). The CDR3 loop reads CASSSLGGNQPQHF. CDR3 DNA sequence: TGTGCCAGCAGCAGCCTGGGGGGTAATCAGCCCCAGCATTTT.